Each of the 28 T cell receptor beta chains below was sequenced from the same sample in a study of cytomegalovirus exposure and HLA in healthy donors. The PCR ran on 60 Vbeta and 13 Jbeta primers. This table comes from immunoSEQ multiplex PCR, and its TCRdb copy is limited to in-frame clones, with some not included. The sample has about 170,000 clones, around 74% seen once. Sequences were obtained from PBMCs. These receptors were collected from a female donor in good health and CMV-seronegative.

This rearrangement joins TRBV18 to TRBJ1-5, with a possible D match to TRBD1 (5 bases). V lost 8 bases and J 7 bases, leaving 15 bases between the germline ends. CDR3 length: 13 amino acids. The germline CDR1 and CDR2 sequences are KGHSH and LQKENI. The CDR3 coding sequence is TGTGCCAGCGACACACGGGGGGAACAGCCCCAGCATTTT. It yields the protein CASDTRGEQPQHF.

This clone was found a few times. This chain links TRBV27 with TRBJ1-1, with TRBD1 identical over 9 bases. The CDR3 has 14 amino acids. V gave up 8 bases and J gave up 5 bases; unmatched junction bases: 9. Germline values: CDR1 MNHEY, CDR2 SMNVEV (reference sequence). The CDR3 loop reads CASGKWDRDTEAFF. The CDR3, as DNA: TGTGCCAGCGGGAAATGGGACAGGGATACTGAAGCTTTCTTT.

The CDR3 coding sequence is TGTGCCAGCAGTGGTCTTGGAGGCACAGATACGCAGTATTTT. This codes for CASSGLGGTDTQYF. The chain is built from TRBV6-1 and TRBJ2-3, with D unresolved. Looked up from germline, CDR1 is MNHNS and CDR2 is SASEGT. The CDR3 contains 14 residues. V lost 4 bases and J lost 1, with 9 bases in between.

The chain's CDR3 is CASSDRGYTDTQYF. CDR3 nucleotide sequence: TGTGCCAGCAGTGACAGGGGATACACAGATACGCAGTATTTT. This chain joins TRBV6-4 and TRBJ2-3; a weak D match, TRBD1 (5 bases). V dropped 2 bases and J dropped 2 bases, with 8 bases sitting between them. Germline CDR1 is MRHNA and CDR2 is SNTAGT. There are 14 residues in the CDR3.

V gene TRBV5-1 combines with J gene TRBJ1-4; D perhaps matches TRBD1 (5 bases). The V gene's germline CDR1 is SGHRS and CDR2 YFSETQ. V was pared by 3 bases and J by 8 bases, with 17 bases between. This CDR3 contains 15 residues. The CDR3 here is CASSSQQAPREKLFF. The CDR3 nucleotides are TGCGCCAGCAGCTCCCAACAGGCTCCTCGGGAAAAACTGTTTTTT.

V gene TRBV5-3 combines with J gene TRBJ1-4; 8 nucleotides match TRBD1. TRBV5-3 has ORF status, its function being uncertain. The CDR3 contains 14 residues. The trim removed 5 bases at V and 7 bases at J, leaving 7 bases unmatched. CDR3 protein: CARRGQAVGEKLFF. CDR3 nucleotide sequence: TGTGCCAGAAGGGGACAGGCAGTTGGTGAAAAACTGTTTTTT.

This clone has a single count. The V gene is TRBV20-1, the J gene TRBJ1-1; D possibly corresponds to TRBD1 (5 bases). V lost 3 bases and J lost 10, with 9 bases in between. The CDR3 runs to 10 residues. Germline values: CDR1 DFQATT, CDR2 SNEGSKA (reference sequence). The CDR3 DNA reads TGCAGTGCTAGGACAGAGCGAGCTTTCTTT. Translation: CSARTERAFF.

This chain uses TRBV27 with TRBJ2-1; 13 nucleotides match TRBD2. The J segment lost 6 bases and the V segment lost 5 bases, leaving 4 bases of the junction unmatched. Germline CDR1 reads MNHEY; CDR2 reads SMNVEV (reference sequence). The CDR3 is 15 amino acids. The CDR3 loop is CASSPLAGGGNEQFF. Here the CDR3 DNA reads TGTGCCAGCAGTCCACTAGCGGGGGGGGGCAATGAGCAGTTCTTC.

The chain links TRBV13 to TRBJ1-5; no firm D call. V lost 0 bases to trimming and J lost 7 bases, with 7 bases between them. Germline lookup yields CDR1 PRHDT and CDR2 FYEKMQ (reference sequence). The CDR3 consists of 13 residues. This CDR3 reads CASSLGLGQPQHF. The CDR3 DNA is TGTGCCAGCAGCTTAGGCCTAGGACAGCCCCAGCATTTT.

CDR3 nucleotide sequence: TGCGCCAGCAGCCAAAAACGAGGTACCGGGACTAGCGGGAGGCAGAGCTCCTACGAGCAGTACTTC. Protein: CASSQKRGTGTSGRQSSYEQYF. This chain connects TRBV4-1 to TRBJ2-7, with 15 bases fitting TRBD2. This CDR3 comprises 22 residues. Losses at the gene ends were 2 bases for V and 0 bases for J; bases not matched to a gene: 17. Per germline, CDR1 MGHRA and CDR2 YSYEKL.

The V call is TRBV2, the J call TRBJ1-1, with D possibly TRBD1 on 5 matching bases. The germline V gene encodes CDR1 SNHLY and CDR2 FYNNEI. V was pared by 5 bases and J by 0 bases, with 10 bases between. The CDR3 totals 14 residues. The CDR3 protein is CASSQGRVNTEAFF. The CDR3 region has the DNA TGTGCCAGCAGTCAAGGCAGGGTGAACACTGAAGCTTTCTTT.

The CDR3 DNA is TGTGCCAGCTCACCAAGTAGGGGGCAGGAAGAGACCCAGTACTTC. It specifies CASSPSRGQEETQYF. V is TRBV18 and J is TRBJ2-5; 7 bases align to TRBD1. Unmatched junction bases numbered 6, after V lost 2 bases and J lost 3 bases. The CDR3 contains 15 residues. Germline V lookup: CDR1 KGHSH, CDR2 LQKENI.

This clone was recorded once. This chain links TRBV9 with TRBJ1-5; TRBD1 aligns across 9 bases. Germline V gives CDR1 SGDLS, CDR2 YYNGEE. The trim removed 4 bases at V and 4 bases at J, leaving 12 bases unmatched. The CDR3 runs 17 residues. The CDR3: CASSTVGGDRDNQPQHF. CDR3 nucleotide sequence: TGTGCCAGCAGCACCGTGGGGGGGGACAGGGATAATCAGCCCCAGCATTTT.

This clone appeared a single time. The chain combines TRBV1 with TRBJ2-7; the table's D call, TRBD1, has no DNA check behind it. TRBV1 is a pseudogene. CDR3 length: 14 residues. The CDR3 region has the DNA TGCACCAGCAGCCAACAGGACACCCTCTACGAGCAGTACTTC. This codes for CTSSQQDTLYEQYF.

CDR3 sequence reads: CASSKGHSSSTDTQYF. The CDR3 region has the DNA TGTGCCAGCAGCAAGGGACATTCCTCTAGCACAGATACGCAGTATTTT. The V and J genes are TRBV5-5 and TRBJ2-3, with a weak D call TRBD1 (6 bases). Per germline, CDR1 SGHKS and CDR2 YYEKEE (reference sequence). V gave up 4 bases and J gave up 0 bases, with 15 bases separating them. The CDR3 has 16 residues. Filled out from reference TRBV5-5 and TRBJ2-3, the complete variable domain reads DAGVTQSPTHLIKTRGQQVTLRCSPISGHKSVSWYQQVLGQGPQFIFQYYEKEERGRGNFPDRFSARQFPNYSSELNVNALLLGDSALYLCASSKGHSSSTDTQYFGPGTRLTVL.

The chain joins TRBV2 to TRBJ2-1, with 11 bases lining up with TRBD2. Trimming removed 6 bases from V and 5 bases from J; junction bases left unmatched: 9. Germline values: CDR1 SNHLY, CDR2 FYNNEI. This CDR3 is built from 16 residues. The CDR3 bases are TGTGCCAGCAGGGGGGGAGGGACTAGCGGACACAATGAGCAGTTCTTC. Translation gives CASRGGGTSGHNEQFF. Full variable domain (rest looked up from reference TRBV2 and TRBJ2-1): EPEVTQTPSHQVTQMGQEVILRCVPISNHLYFYWYRQILGQKVEFLVSFYNNEISEKSEIFDDQFSVERPDGSNFTLKIRSTKLEDSAMYFCASRGGGTSGHNEQFFGPGTRLTVL.

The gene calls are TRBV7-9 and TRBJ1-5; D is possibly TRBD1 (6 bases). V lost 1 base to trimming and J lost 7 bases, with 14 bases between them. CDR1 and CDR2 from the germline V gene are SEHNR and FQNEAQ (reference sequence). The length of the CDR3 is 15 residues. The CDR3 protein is CASSLEAGVGQPQHF. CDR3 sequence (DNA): TGTGCCAGCAGCTTAGAGGCAGGGGTGGGACAGCCCCAGCATTTT.

In DNA, the CDR3 is TGTGCCATCAGCTCAGGACAGGGGAACTATGGCTACACCTTC. It encodes CAISSGQGNYGYTF. V and J are TRBV10-3 and TRBJ1-2; 9 nucleotides agree with TRBD1. V lost 6 bases to trimming and J lost 2 bases; unmatched junction nucleotides: 4. Germline V gene lookup returns CDR1 ENHRY and CDR2 SYGVKD. This CDR3 spans 14 amino acids.

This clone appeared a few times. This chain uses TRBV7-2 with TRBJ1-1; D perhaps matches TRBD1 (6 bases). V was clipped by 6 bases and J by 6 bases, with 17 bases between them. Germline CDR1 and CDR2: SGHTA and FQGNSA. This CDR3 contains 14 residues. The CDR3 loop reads CASRIGGEVSEAFF. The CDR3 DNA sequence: TGTGCCAGCAGGATAGGGGGTGAGGTCTCTGAAGCTTTCTTT.

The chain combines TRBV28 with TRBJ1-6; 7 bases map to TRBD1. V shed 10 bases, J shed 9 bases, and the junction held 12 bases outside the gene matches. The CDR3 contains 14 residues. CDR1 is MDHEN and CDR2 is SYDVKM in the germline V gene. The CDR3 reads CATLTDRVASPLHF. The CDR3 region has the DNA TGTGCCACCCTCACCGACAGGGTTGCTTCACCCCTCCACTTT.

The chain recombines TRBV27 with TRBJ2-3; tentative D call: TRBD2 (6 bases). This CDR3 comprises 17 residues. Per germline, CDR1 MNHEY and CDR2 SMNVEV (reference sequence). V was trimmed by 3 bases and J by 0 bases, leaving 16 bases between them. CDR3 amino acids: CASSFLWGAGSTDTQYF. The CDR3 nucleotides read TGTGCCAGCAGTTTCCTCTGGGGAGCGGGTAGCACAGATACGCAGTATTTT.

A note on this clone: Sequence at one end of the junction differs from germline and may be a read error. The CDR3 reads CSSSDMGGIDTGELFF. In nucleotides, the CDR3 is TGTTCCAGCAGCGACATGGGGGGAATTGACACCGGGGAGCTGTTTTTT. V is TRBV7-9 and J is TRBJ2-2; maybe TRBD2 (6 bases). CDR1 and CDR2 from the germline V gene are SEHNR and FQNEAQ (reference sequence). The CDR3 runs to 16 residues.

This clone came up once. The CDR3 spells CASSLIGPGNTIYF. CDR3 DNA sequence: TGTGCCAGCAGTTTAATTGGCCCTGGAAACACCATATATTTT. The genes are TRBV27 and TRBJ1-3; no firm D call. The CDR3 has 14 amino acids. Germline CDR1 MNHEY, CDR2 SMNVEV (reference sequence). Trimming removed 2 bases from V and 2 bases from J, with 7 bases in between.

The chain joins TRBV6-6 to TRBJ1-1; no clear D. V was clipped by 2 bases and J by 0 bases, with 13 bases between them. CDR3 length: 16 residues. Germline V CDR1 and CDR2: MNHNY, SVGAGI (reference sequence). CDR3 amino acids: CASSYVSTTLNTEAFF. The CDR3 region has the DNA TGTGCCAGCAGTTACGTTTCCACCACATTGAACACTGAAGCTTTCTTT.

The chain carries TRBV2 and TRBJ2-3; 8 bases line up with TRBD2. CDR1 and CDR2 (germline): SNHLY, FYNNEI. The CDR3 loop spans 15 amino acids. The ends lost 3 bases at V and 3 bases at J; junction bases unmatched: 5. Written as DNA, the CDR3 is TGTGCCAGCAGTGATATAAGACTAGCGACAGATACGCAGTATTTT. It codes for CASSDIRLATDTQYF. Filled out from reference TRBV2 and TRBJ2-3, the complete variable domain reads EPEVTQTPSHQVTQMGQEVILRCVPISNHLYFYWYRQILGQKVEFLVSFYNNEISEKSEIFDDQFSVERPDGSNFTLKIRSTKLEDSAMYFCASSDIRLATDTQYFGPGTRLTVL.

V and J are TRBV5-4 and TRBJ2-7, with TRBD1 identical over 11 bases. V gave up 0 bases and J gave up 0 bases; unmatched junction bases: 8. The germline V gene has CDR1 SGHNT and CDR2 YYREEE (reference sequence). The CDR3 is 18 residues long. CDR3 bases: TGTGCCAGCAGCTTGGGGACAGGGGGCTTTGTTCTCTCCTACGAGCAGTACTTC. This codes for CASSLGTGGFVLSYEQYF.

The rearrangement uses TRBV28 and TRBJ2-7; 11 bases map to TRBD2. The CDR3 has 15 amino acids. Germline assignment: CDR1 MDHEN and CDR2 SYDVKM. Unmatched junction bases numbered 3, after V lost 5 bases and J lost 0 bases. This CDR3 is CASSPGLADSYEQYF. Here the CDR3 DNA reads TGTGCCAGCAGTCCGGGACTAGCGGACTCCTACGAGCAGTACTTC.

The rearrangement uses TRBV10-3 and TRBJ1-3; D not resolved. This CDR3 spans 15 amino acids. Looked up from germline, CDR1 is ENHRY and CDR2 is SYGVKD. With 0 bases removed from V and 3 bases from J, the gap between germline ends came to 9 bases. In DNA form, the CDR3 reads TGTGCCATCAGTGAGTCGATGGGCAGTGGAAACACCATATATTTT. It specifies CAISESMGSGNTIYF.